The rows below give T cell receptor beta chains drawn from one sample of a study of human T cells and chemical hapten exposure. One entry per CDR3 protein, called by TCRdb with MiXCR from the RACE reads. Of about 190,000 distinct CDR3 sequences in the sample, roughly a quarter were seen once. Specimen: whole blood, collected in connection with sensitization to the hapten diphenylcyclopropenone (DPC). The receptors come from a woman aged 40 to 50 with alopecia areata. Some clones in this sample may be carry-over from other donors' samples. Each CDR3 is given with its conserved first and last residue. A D gene is named only where the DNA matches it firmly. The size of a clone is reported for some rows only, either as once, few or many, or as a class for expanded clones.

v_gene: TRBV6-6
d_gene: NA
abundance: few
j_gene: TRBJ2-7
len: 13
CDR3aa: CASIPSGIYEQYF
CDR3nt: TGTGCCAGCATTCCATCGGGCATCTACGAGCAGTACTTC

v_gene: TRBV2
d_gene: TRBD1
abundance: NA
j_gene: TRBJ2-2
len: 16
CDR3aa: CASSILAGGVGGELFF
CDR3nt: TGTGCCAGCTCTATTTTGGCAGGGGGCGTTGGCGGGGAGCTGTTTTTT

v_gene: TRBV29-1
d_gene: NA
abundance: NA
j_gene: TRBJ2-3
len: 15
CDR3aa: CSAERVVGGTDTQYF
CDR3nt: TGCAGCGCCGAAAGAGTAGTAGGGGGCACAGATACGCAGTATTTT

v_gene: TRBV4-1
d_gene: TRBD2
abundance: NA
j_gene: TRBJ2-1
len: 16
CDR3aa: CASSQTTSGIYNEQFF
CDR3nt: TGCGCCAGCAGCCAAACCACTAGCGGCATCTACAATGAGCAGTTCTTC

v_gene: TRBV7-2
d_gene: NA
abundance: few
j_gene: TRBJ2-1
len: 15
CDR3aa: CASSLAGNYPNEQFF
CDR3nt: TGTGCCAGCAGCTTAGCCGGGAATTACCCTAATGAGCAGTTCTTC

v_gene: TRBV9
d_gene: NA
abundance: NA
j_gene: TRBJ2-2
len: 13
CDR3aa: CASSAPRSGELFF
CDR3nt: TGTGCCAGCAGCGCGCCAAGGTCAGGGGAGCTGTTTTTT

v_gene: TRBV9
d_gene: NA
abundance: NA
j_gene: TRBJ2-7
len: 15
CDR3aa: CASSVADMSSYEQYF
CDR3nt: TGTGCCAGCAGCGTAGCCGACATGAGCTCCTACGAGCAGTACTTC

v_gene: TRBV12-3/TRBV12-4
d_gene: NA
abundance: NA
j_gene: TRBJ2-7
len: 12
CDR3aa: CASRAESYEQYF
CDR3nt: TGTGCCAGCAGAGCTGAATCCTACGAGCAGTACTTC

v_gene: TRBV7-8
d_gene: NA
abundance: NA
j_gene: TRBJ1-2
len: 17
CDR3aa: CASSFSPEDGRAYGYTF
CDR3nt: TGTGCCAGCAGTTTTTCACCCGAGGACGGTCGGGCCTATGGCTACACCTTC

v_gene: TRBV29-1
d_gene: TRBD1
abundance: few
j_gene: TRBJ1-2
len: 14
CDR3aa: CSVAPRGQGDGYTF
CDR3nt: TGCAGCGTTGCCCCGCGAGGACAGGGGGACGGCTACACCTTC

v_gene: TRBV20-1
d_gene: TRBD2
abundance: NA
j_gene: TRBJ2-7
len: 14
CDR3aa: CSASSSGRASEQYF
CDR3nt: TGCAGTGCTAGCTCTAGCGGGAGGGCGTCCGAGCAGTACTTC

v_gene: TRBV28
d_gene: TRBD2
abundance: NA
j_gene: TRBJ2-3
len: 18
CDR3aa: CASSLRARPSGRTDTQYF
CDR3nt: TGTGCCAGCAGCCTAAGGGCTCGGCCTAGCGGTCGCACAGATACGCAGTATTTT

v_gene: TRBV6-2/TRBV6-3
d_gene: NA
abundance: few
j_gene: TRBJ1-6
len: 15
CDR3aa: CASSYDGGQNSPLHF
CDR3nt: TGTGCCAGCAGTTACGACGGGGGTCAGAATTCACCCCTCCACTTT

v_gene: TRBV6-5
d_gene: NA
abundance: NA
j_gene: TRBJ1-2
len: 14
CDR3aa: CACGAQGGGYGYTF
CDR3nt: TGTGCCTGCGGGGCACAGGGCGGGGGATATGGCTACACCTTC

v_gene: TRBV28
d_gene: NA
abundance: few
j_gene: TRBJ2-6
len: 14
CDR3aa: CASSPTFGANVLTF
CDR3nt: TGTGCCAGCAGCCCGACCTTTGGGGCCAACGTCCTGACTTTC

v_gene: TRBV7-9
d_gene: NA
abundance: NA
j_gene: TRBJ1-1
len: 11
CDR3aa: CASSLASEAFF
CDR3nt: TGTGCCAGCAGCTTAGCCAGTGAAGCTTTCTTT

v_gene: TRBV28
d_gene: NA
abundance: NA
j_gene: TRBJ2-7
len: 14
CDR3aa: CASSSGTPPYEQYF
CDR3nt: TGTGCCAGCAGTTCCGGGACACCCCCCTACGAGCAGTACTTC

v_gene: TRBV6-1
d_gene: TRBD1
abundance: few
j_gene: TRBJ1-1
len: 15
CDR3aa: CASSAQGAVNTEAFF
CDR3nt: TGTGCCAGCAGTGCACAGGGGGCGGTGAACACTGAAGCTTTCTTT

v_gene: TRBV3-1
d_gene: NA
abundance: few
j_gene: TRBJ1-1
len: 14
CDR3aa: CASSQGAVNTEAFF
CDR3nt: TGTGCCAGCAGCCAAGGGGCCGTGAACACTGAAGCTTTCTTT

v_gene: TRBV6-5
d_gene: NA
abundance: many
j_gene: TRBJ2-7
len: 14
CDR3aa: CASSPGTASYEQYF
CDR3nt: TGTGCCAGCAGTCCCGGGACCGCATCCTACGAGCAGTACTTC

v_gene: TRBV5-1
d_gene: TRBD1
abundance: few
j_gene: TRBJ1-1
len: 16
CDR3aa: CASTLYTGAMNTEAFF
CDR3nt: TGCGCCAGCACCTTATACACAGGGGCGATGAACACTGAAGCTTTCTTT

v_gene: TRBV20-1
d_gene: NA
abundance: few
j_gene: TRBJ2-3
len: 12
CDR3aa: CSARQPTDTQYF
CDR3nt: TGCAGTGCTAGACAGCCCACAGATACGCAGTATTTT

v_gene: TRBV7-3
d_gene: NA
abundance: NA
j_gene: TRBJ1-1
len: 13
CDR3aa: CASSSTLNTEAFF
CDR3nt: TGTGCCAGCAGCTCGACGTTGAACACTGAAGCTTTCTTT

v_gene: TRBV11-3
d_gene: NA
abundance: NA
j_gene: TRBJ2-1
len: 13
CDR3aa: CASSLEADNEQFF
CDR3nt: TGTGCCAGCAGCTTAGAGGCTGACAATGAGCAGTTCTTC

v_gene: TRBV20-1
d_gene: NA
abundance: many
j_gene: TRBJ2-1
len: 12
CDR3aa: CSAERAGNEQFF
CDR3nt: TGCAGTGCCGAAAGGGCTGGAAATGAGCAGTTCTTC

v_gene: TRBV4-2
d_gene: TRBD2
abundance: NA
j_gene: TRBJ2-3
len: 16
CDR3aa: CASSQGIRLAADTQYF
CDR3nt: TGTGCCAGCAGCCAGGGCATTCGACTAGCCGCAGATACGCAGTATTTT

v_gene: TRBV24-1
d_gene: NA
abundance: NA
j_gene: TRBJ1-2
len: 13
CDR3aa: CATSDLSRSGYTF
CDR3nt: TGTGCCACCAGTGATTTGTCCAGAAGTGGCTACACCTTC

v_gene: TRBV21-1
d_gene: NA
abundance: NA
j_gene: TRBJ1-1
len: 9
CDR3aa: CAIPVQAFF
CDR3nt: TGTGCCATACCCGTTCAGGCTTTCTTT

v_gene: TRBV5-1
d_gene: NA
abundance: NA
j_gene: TRBJ2-5
len: 14
CDR3aa: CASSPGVPGETQYF
CDR3nt: TGCGCCAGCAGCCCTGGGGTCCCGGGAGAGACCCAGTACTTC

v_gene: TRBV6-2/TRBV6-3
d_gene: TRBD1
abundance: NA
j_gene: TRBJ2-5
len: 16
CDR3aa: CASSPPARTGGETQYF
CDR3nt: TGTGCCAGCAGCCCACCTGCTAGGACAGGGGGAGAGACCCAGTACTTC

v_gene: TRBV5-1
d_gene: TRBD1
abundance: few
j_gene: TRBJ1-1
len: 14
CDR3aa: CASSLDGTGFEAFF
CDR3nt: TGCGCCAGCAGCTTGGATGGGACAGGGTTTGAAGCTTTCTTT

v_gene: TRBV6-6
d_gene: NA
abundance: many
j_gene: TRBJ1-6
len: 15
CDR3aa: CASSSGSSYNSPLHF
CDR3nt: TGTGCCAGTAGTTCGGGGAGCTCCTATAATTCACCCCTCCACTTT

v_gene: TRBV28
d_gene: NA
abundance: few
j_gene: TRBJ1-2
len: 14
CDR3aa: CATRRDTLNYGYTF
CDR3nt: TGTGCCACCAGACGGGACACTTTAAACTATGGCTACACCTTC

v_gene: TRBV27
d_gene: TRBD2
abundance: NA
j_gene: TRBJ2-1
len: 19
CDR3aa: CASSSPSTSGRATYNEQFF
CDR3nt: TGTGCCAGCAGTTCGCCCTCGACTAGCGGGAGGGCCACGTACAATGAGCAGTTCTTC

v_gene: TRBV20-1
d_gene: TRBD2
abundance: few
j_gene: TRBJ2-1
len: 14
CDR3aa: CSARISGRHNEQFF
CDR3nt: TGCAGTGCTAGAATAAGCGGGAGGCACAATGAGCAGTTCTTC

v_gene: TRBV7-4
d_gene: TRBD1
abundance: NA
j_gene: TRBJ1-6
len: 19
CDR3aa: CASSLVGVDRISYNSPLHF
CDR3nt: TGTGCCAGCAGCTTAGTCGGGGTGGACAGGATCTCCTATAATTCACCCCTCCACTTT

v_gene: TRBV28
d_gene: NA
abundance: few
j_gene: TRBJ1-5
len: 16
CDR3aa: CASSLLSQGSNQPQHF
CDR3nt: TGTGCCAGCAGTTTATTGTCTCAGGGGAGCAATCAGCCCCAGCATTTT

v_gene: TRBV4-2
d_gene: NA
abundance: few
j_gene: TRBJ1-1
len: 14
CDR3aa: CASSQVGGGAEAFF
CDR3nt: TGTGCCAGCAGCCAAGTGGGGGGGGGGGCTGAAGCTTTCTTT

v_gene: TRBV10-3
d_gene: TRBD1
abundance: few
j_gene: TRBJ2-5
len: 12
CDR3aa: CATGQGQETQYF
CDR3nt: TGTGCCACGGGACAGGGACAAGAGACCCAGTACTTC

v_gene: TRBV28
d_gene: NA
abundance: many
j_gene: TRBJ1-6
len: 15
CDR3aa: CAIRAQGSYNSPLHF
CDR3nt: TGTGCCATCCGGGCCCAGGGTTCCTATAATTCACCCCTCCACTTT

v_gene: TRBV21-1
d_gene: NA
abundance: NA
j_gene: TRBJ1-6
len: 17
CDR3aa: CASSKAKRTGDNSPLHF
CDR3nt: TGTGCCAGCAGCAAAGCTAAACGGACAGGGGATAATTCACCCCTCCACTTT

v_gene: TRBV5-1
d_gene: TRBD2
abundance: few
j_gene: TRBJ2-1
len: 16
CDR3aa: CASSLAAGAGYNEQFF
CDR3nt: TGCGCCAGCAGCTTGGCCGCGGGAGCAGGCTACAATGAGCAGTTCTTC

v_gene: TRBV7-3
d_gene: NA
abundance: few
j_gene: TRBJ1-5
len: 18
CDR3aa: CASSLWETRRYSNQPQHF
CDR3nt: TGTGCCAGCAGCTTATGGGAGACAAGGCGTTATAGCAATCAGCCCCAGCATTTT

v_gene: TRBV27
d_gene: NA
abundance: many
j_gene: TRBJ1-1
len: 13
CDR3aa: CASSPGGGTEAFF
CDR3nt: TGTGCCAGCAGTCCCGGAGGGGGCACTGAAGCTTTCTTT

v_gene: TRBV28
d_gene: NA
abundance: NA
j_gene: TRBJ1-3
len: 18
CDR3aa: CASSLRPGGDLSGNTIYF
CDR3nt: TGTGCCAGCAGTTTAAGGCCAGGAGGAGACCTCTCTGGAAACACCATATATTTT

v_gene: TRBV6-2/TRBV6-3
d_gene: NA
abundance: NA
j_gene: TRBJ1-3
len: 13
CDR3aa: CASSYSGGNTIYF
CDR3nt: TGTGCCAGCAGTTACTCCGGTGGAAACACCATATATTTT

v_gene: TRBV27
d_gene: NA
abundance: NA
j_gene: TRBJ2-7
len: 13
CDR3aa: CASSLKKGYEQYF
CDR3nt: TGTGCCAGCAGTTTAAAGAAGGGCTACGAGCAGTACTTC